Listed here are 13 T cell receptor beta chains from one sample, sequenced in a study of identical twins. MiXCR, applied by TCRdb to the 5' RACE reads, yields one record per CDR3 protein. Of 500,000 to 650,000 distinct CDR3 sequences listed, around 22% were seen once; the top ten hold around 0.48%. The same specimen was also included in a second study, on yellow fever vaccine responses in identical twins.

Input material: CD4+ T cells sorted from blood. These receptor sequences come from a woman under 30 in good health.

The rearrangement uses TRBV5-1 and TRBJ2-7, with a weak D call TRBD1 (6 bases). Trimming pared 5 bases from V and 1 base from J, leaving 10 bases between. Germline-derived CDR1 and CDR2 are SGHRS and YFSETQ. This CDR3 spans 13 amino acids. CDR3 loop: CASRETGSYEQYF. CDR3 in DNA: TGCGCCAGCAGAGAGACAGGATCCTACGAGCAGTACTTC.

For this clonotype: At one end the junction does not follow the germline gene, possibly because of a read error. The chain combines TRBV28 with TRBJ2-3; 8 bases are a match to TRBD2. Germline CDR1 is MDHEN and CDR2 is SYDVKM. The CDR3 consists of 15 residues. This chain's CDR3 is CTSSYGGAGTDTQYF. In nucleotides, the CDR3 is TGTACCAGCAGTTACGGGGGGGCAGGCACAGATACGCAGTATTTT.

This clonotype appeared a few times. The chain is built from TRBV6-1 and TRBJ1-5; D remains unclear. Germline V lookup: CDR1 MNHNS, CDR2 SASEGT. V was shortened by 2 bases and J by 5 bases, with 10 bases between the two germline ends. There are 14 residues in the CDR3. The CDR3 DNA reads TGTGCCAGCAGTGAAAGGCCAGGCTATCAGCCCCAGCATTTT. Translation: CASSERPGYQPQHF.

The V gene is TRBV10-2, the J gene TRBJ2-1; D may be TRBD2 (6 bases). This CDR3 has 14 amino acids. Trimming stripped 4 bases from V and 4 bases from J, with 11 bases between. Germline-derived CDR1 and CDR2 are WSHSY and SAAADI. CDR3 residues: CASSVSGLYNEQFF. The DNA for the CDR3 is TGCGCCAGCAGTGTTAGCGGCCTGTACAATGAGCAGTTCTTC.

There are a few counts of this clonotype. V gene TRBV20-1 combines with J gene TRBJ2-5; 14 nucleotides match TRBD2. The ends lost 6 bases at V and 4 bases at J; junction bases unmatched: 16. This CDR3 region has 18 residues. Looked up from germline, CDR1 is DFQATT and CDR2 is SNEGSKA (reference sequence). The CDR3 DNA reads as TGCAGTGCCGATACCTTAGGGACTAGCGGGAGTAGGGGAGAGACCCAGTACTTC. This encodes CSADTLGTSGSRGETQYF.

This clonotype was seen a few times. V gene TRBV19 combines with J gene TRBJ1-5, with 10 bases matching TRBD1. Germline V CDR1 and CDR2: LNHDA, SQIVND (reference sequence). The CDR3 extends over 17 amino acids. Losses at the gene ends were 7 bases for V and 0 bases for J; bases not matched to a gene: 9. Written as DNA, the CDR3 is TGTGCCAGTACCGCGACAGACAGGGGGCTTAGCAATCAGCCCCAGCATTTT. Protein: CASTATDRGLSNQPQHF.

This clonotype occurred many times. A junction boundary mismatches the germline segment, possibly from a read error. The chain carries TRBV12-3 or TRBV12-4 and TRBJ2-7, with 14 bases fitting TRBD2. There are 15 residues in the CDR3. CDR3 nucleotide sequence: TGCGCCAGCAGCTTGGGACTAGCGGGAGCCTACGAGCAGTACTTC. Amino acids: CASSLGLAGAYEQYF.

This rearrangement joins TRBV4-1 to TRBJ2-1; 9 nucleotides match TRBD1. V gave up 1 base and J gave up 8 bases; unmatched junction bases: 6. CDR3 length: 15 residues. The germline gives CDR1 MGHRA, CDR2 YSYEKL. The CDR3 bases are TGCGCCAGCAGCCAAGGGTGGACAGGGGTTGATGAGCAGTTCTTC. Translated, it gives CASSQGWTGVDEQFF.

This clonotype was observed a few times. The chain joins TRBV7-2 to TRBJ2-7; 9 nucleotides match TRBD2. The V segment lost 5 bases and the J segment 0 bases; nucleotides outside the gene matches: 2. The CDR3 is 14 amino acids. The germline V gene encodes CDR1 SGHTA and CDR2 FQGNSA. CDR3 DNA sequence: TGTGCCAGCAGCATTAGCGGGAGCTCCTACGAGCAGTACTTC. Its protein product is CASSISGSSYEQYF. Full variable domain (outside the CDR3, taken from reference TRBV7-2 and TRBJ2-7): GAGVSQSPSNKVTEKGKDVELRCDPISGHTALYWYRQSLGQGLEFLIYFQGNSAPDKSGLPSDRFSAERTGGSVSTLTIQRTQQEDSAVYLCASSISGSSYEQYFGPGTRLTVT.

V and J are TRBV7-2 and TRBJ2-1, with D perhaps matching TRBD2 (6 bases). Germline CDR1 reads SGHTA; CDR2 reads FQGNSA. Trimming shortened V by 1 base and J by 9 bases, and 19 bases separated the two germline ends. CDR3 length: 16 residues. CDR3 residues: CASSLGVVEAGGEQFF. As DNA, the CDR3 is TGTGCCAGCAGCTTAGGGGTGGTAGAGGCCGGGGGTGAGCAGTTCTTC.

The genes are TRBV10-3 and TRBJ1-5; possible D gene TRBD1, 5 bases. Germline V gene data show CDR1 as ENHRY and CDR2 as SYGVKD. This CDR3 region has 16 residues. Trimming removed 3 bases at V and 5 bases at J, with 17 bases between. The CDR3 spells CAISDSFGGLDQPQHF. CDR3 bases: TGTGCCATCAGTGACTCTTTTGGGGGGTTGGATCAGCCCCAGCATTTT.

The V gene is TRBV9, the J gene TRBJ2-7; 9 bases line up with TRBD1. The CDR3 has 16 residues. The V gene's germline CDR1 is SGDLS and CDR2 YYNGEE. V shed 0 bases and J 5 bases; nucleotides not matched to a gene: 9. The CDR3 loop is CASSVGGTGGADEQYF. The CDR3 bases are TGTGCCAGCAGCGTAGGCGGTACAGGGGGCGCGGACGAGCAGTACTTC.

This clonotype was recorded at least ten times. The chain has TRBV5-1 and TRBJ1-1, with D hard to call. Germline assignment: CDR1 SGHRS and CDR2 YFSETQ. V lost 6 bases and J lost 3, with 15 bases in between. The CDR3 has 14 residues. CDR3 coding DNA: TGCGCCAGCACCCGGGAACAGACCGACACTGAAGCTTTCTTT. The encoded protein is CASTREQTDTEAFF.